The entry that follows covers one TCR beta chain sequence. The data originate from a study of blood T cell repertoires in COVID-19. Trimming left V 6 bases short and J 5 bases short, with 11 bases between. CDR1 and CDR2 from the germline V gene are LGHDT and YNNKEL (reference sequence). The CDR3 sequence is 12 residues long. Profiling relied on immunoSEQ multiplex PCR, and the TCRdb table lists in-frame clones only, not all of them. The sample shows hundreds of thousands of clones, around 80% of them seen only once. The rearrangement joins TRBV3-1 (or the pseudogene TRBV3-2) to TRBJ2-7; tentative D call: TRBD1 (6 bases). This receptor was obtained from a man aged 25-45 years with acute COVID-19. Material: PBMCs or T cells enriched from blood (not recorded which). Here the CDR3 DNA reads TGTGCCAGCAGGGAAGGACAGAACGAGCAGTACTTC. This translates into CASREGQNEQYF.